The rows below give T cell receptor beta chains drawn from one sample of a study of T cell responses to AZD1222 COVID-19 vaccine. Sequencing was performed with immunoSEQ multiplex PCR; in TCRdb, only in-frame clones are kept and a portion is missing. The data show about 150,000 clones, approximately 90% seen once. The material was peripheral blood, obtained on day 0 of AZD1222 vaccination. The receptors here all came from an adult in good health. The CDR3 runs from the conserved cysteine through the conserved F or W. The order of the fields is D gene, clone size, J gene, V gene, CDR3 DNA, CDR3 protein. A D gene is named only where the DNA matches it firmly. Clone size is given for some rows only: seen once, a few or many times, or a class if the clone is expanded.

>TRBD2|-|TRBJ2-7|TRBV11-2
TGTGCCAGCAGCTTAGTCGAGCGGGGGGGTTACGAGCAGTACTTC
CASSLVERGGYEQYF
>-|-|TRBJ1-1|TRBV5-4
TGTGCCAGCAGCTTGGCGGAGAACACTGAAGCTTTCTTT
CASSLAENTEAFF
>-|-|TRBJ1-2|TRBV15
TGTGCCACCAGCAGAGAAACGGCCGCTAACTATGGCTACACCTTC
CATSRETAANYGYTF
>-|few|TRBJ2-6|TRBV5-1
TGCGCCAGCAGCTTGGTTGGGATGGGGGCCAACGTCCTGACTTTC
CASSLVGMGANVLTF
>-|-|TRBJ2-7|TRBV6-2/TRBV6-3
TGTGCCAGCAGTCGAGACGACCCCTACGAGCAGTACTTC
CASSRDDPYEQYF
>-|-|TRBJ2-3|TRBV6-6
TGTGCCAGCAAGCCAGGGGGGAGAACAGATACGCAGTATTTT
CASKPGGRTDTQYF
>-|-|TRBJ1-3|TRBV4-1
TGCGCCAGCAGCCAAGATATGGGGGGATGGTCTGGAAACACCATATATTTT
CASSQDMGGWSGNTIYF
>-|-|TRBJ1-5|TRBV28
TGTGCCAGCAGTTTAGATTTAACTCAGCCCCAGCATTTT
CASSLDLTQPQHF
>TRBD2|-|TRBJ2-3|TRBV9
TGTGCCAGCAGCGTAGCCCCGGGACAGAGGGGCGGGGGGGTCACAGATACGCAGTATTTT
CASSVAPGQRGGGVTDTQYF
>TRBD2|-|TRBJ2-1|TRBV29-1
TGCAGCGTCGTCGGGACTAGCGGGGGGGCCATCGAGCAGTTCTTC
CSVVGTSGGAIEQFF
>-|-|TRBJ2-7|TRBV5-1
TGCGCCAGCAGCCCTGAGAGACCCCGATACGAGCAGTACTTC
CASSPERPRYEQYF
>TRBD2|-|TRBJ2-7|TRBV3-1/TRBV3-2
TGTGCCAGCAGCCAAGTAATTCGCTTCGGGGGGACCTACGAGCAGTACTTC
CASSQVIRFGGTYEQYF
>TRBD1|-|TRBJ1-5|TRBV6-1
TGTGCCAGCAGTGAATGGACAGGGGGTCAGCCCCAGCATTTT
CASSEWTGGQPQHF
>TRBD1|-|TRBJ1-2|TRBV7-2
TGTGCCAGCGCCCCCGCCGGGACAGGGGGTGGCTACACCTTC
CASAPAGTGGGYTF
>-|-|TRBJ1-5|TRBV13
TGTGCCAGCAGCTCCTACGCAAGGCAGCCCCAGCATTTT
CASSSYARQPQHF
>-|-|TRBJ1-4|TRBV19
TGTGCCAGTAGTCTTGTTCCGGTGTGGAATGAAAAACTGTTTTTT
CASSLVPVWNEKLFF
>-|-|TRBJ2-2|TRBV10-1
TGCGCCAGCAGTGATGGGGGGTGGACCGGGGAGCTGTTTTTT
CASSDGGWTGELFF
>-|-|TRBJ1-2|TRBV27
TGTGCCAGCAGTTTTAGAGACCAAGGGGTGGGTGGCTACACCTTC
CASSFRDQGVGGYTF
>TRBD1|once|TRBJ2-7|TRBV3-1/TRBV3-2
TGTGCCAGCAGCCAAGACGACAGGGCCGAGCAGTACTTC
CASSQDDRAEQYF
>-|-|TRBJ1-3|TRBV28
TGTGCCAGCAGTTTGTCGGGCTCTGGAAACACCATATATTTT
CASSLSGSGNTIYF
>-|few|TRBJ1-1|TRBV7-2
TGTGCCAGCAGCTTAGTGGGGGCAGGGAGGGACACTGAAGCTTTCTTT
CASSLVGAGRDTEAFF
>-|-|TRBJ2-7|TRBV7-9
TGTGCCAGCAGCTGGCGGGGCGAGCAGTACTTC
CASSWRGEQYF